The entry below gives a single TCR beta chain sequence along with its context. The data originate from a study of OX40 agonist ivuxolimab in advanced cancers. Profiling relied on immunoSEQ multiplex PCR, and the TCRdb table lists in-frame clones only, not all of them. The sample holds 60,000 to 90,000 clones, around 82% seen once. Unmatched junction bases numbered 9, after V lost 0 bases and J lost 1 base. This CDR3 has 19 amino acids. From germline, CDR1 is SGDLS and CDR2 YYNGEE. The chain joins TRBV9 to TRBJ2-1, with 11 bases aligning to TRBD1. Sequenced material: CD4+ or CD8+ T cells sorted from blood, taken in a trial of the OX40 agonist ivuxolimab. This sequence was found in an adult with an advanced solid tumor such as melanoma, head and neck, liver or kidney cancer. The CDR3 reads CASSVGLLDRGLSYNEQFF. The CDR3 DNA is TGTGCCAGCAGCGTAGGCCTCCTGGACAGGGGGCTATCCTACAATGAGCAGTTCTTC.